This TCR beta chain was recovered during a study of blood T cells in healthy people across ages. Study background: Template switching picked up about one barcoded beta molecule for each two T cells.

Every sample had a minimum of 6.5 million PBMCs isolated. A second PCR of roughly 7 to 11 cycles used a sample-barcoded 5' primer and a J-beta primer mix. TCRdb fed the 5' RACE reads into MiXCR, producing one record per CDR3 protein. The sample holds roughly 800,000 distinct CDR3 sequences, more than 45% seen once. This CDR3 comprises 15 residues. CDR1 and CDR2 (germline): MGHDK, SYGVNS. With 2 bases removed from V and 4 bases from J, the gap between germline ends came to 14 bases. The TCR comes from a man aged 30-40 years in good health. The specimen sequenced was blood. V gene TRBV25-1 combines with J gene TRBJ1-2, with TRBD1 as a possible D gene (6 bases). The CDR3 region is CASSEGIGGSYGYTF. The DNA of the CDR3 is TGTGCCAGCAGTGAAGGCATCGGGGGCAGCTATGGCTACACCTTC.